Below, one T cell receptor (beta chain) is given with its context. These data come from a study of tumor and adjacent non-tumor tissue in lung cancer. V was shortened by 6 bases and J by 9 bases, with 23 bases between the two germline ends. The CDR3 extends over 15 amino acids. Germline V lookup: CDR1 SQVTM, CDR2 ANQGSEA. The library came from three nested PCR rounds adapted from ARM-PCR protocols. TCRdb itself ran the multiplex PCR reads through MiXCR, one entry per CDR3 protein. Seen here are about 110,000 distinct CDR3 sequences, over 75% observed once, and the top ten hold approximately 24%. RNA was extracted from bulk tissue without any cell sorting.

The clonotype was recovered from a man aged 65 to 85 with non-small cell lung cancer. What was sequenced was lung tumor tissue. The chain couples TRBV29-1 to TRBJ2-2; maybe TRBD1 (6 bases). The CDR3 reads CSVTWKGGSTRELFF. The CDR3 region has the DNA TGCAGCGTCACATGGAAAGGGGGTTCGACCAGGGAGCTGTTTTTT.